This T cell receptor beta chain was found in a study of T-cell memory formation after mild COVID-19. At the level of the study: TCR clusters showed largely donor specificity. General study points: The study found balanced CD4/CD8 in clones contracting day 15 to 85 and a CD4+ lean in later expanders. Researchers found some responding clones in pre-infection memory, a sign that cross-reactive memory joined.

This clonotype was seen repeatedly, ten times or more. The antigen is undetermined. TCRdb fed the 5' RACE reads into MiXCR, producing one record per CDR3 protein. The sample includes hundreds of thousands of distinct CDR3 sequences, 16% of them seen just once. Looked up from germline, CDR1 is SGHVS and CDR2 is FNYEAQ. Trimming pared 2 bases from V and 1 base from J, leaving 11 bases between. The CDR3 totals 15 residues. The sample taken for sequencing was PBMCs or a T cell subset sorted from them (not recorded which). The TCR originated in a man aged 18 to 35 who had mild COVID-19 (a few samples of this study predate the infection). Cell type and time point are not known. The chain carries TRBV7-6 and TRBJ1-1; D remains ambiguous. The CDR3 reads CASSLFETRNTEAFF. The CDR3 DNA is TGTGCCAGCAGCTTATTCGAGACGAGGAACACTGAAGCTTTCTTT.